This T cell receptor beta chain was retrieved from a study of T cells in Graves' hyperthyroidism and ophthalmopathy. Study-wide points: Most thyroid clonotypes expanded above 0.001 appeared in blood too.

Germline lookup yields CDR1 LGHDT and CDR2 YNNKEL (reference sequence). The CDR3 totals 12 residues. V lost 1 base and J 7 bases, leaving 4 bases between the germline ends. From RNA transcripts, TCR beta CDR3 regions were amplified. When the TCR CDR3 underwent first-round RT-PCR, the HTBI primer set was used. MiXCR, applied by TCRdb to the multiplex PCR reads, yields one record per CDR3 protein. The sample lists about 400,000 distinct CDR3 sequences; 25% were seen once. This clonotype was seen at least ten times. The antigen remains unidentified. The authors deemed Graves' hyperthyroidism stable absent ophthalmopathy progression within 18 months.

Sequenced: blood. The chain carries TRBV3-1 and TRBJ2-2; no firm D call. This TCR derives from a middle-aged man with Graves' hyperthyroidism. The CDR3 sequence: CASSQANGELFF. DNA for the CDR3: TGTGCCAGCAGCCAAGCAAACGGGGAGCTGTTTTTT.